Each of the 16 T cell receptor beta chains below was sequenced from the same sample in a study of T cells in women clearing cervical HPV infection (dated by TCRdb to between 2017 and 2018). Library preparation was by the immunoSEQ multiplex PCR assay. TCRdb took over this immuneACCESS table, retaining in-frame rearrangements with V and J assigned. Such tables are incomplete; in checked studies, under half of the missing clones stem from an unresolved V gene, and the remainder is unexplained. The table kept for this sample lists more than 45,000 clones. The ten largest make up around 1.5% of the sample. Sequenced: blood buffy coat. The origin of the receptors is a woman between 18 and 70 years old with a cervical HPV16 infection that either progressed to CIN3+ or cleared (not recorded which).

The CDR3 DNA, read in part, is TGCAGTGCTCCGCGGACAGCGGCCTACGAG. Protein sequence: CSAPRTAAYE. The full CDR3 protein is CSAPRTAAYEQYF. This chain links TRBV20-1 with TRBJ2-7; the D gene is possibly TRBD1 (6 bases). The missing CDR3 end, 3 residues past where the read stops, is filled in from the germline J gene. Germline CDR1 reads DFQATT; CDR2 reads SNEGSKA (reference sequence). The ends were cut back, 5 bases at V and 2 bases at J, with 13 bases in the middle. This CDR3 comprises 13 residues.

For this clone: The CDR3 end lies 3 residues beyond the end of the read and is filled in from the germline J gene. V is TRBV6-1 and J is TRBJ1-2; unclear D gene. Germline CDR1 MNHNS, CDR2 SASEGT. The CDR3 length is 14 residues. Trimming stripped 2 bases from V and 3 bases from J, with 10 bases between. Incomplete CDR3 DNA: TGTGCCAGCAGTGAATCTCGCGGATACTATGGC. It specifies CASSESRGYYG. The CDR3 as a whole reads CASSESRGYYGYTF.

As for this clone: The CDR3 end falls 3 residues outside the read, so it is completed with the germline J gene. The chain uses TRBV6-2 or TRBV6-3 and TRBJ1-3; tentative D call: TRBD1 (5 bases). V was shortened by 4 bases and J by 2 bases, with 18 bases between the two germline ends. Germline values: CDR1 MNHEY, CDR2 SVGEGT. This CDR3 spans 17 amino acids. CDR3 protein: CASSSSTAGTPGNTIYF. Incomplete CDR3 DNA: TGTGCCAGCAGTTCCTCAACGGCCGGGACTCCTGGAAACACC.

The CDR3 is CSARSTSGGAAYNEQFF. The covered CDR3 bases are TGCAGTGCTCGATCGACTAGCGGGGGGGCAGCCTACAATGAG. The V call is TRBV20-1, the J call TRBJ2-1; TRBD2 aligns across 14 bases. Read data end 3 residues before the CDR3 end; the end is taken from the germline J gene. CDR3 length equals 17 residues. Germline-derived CDR1 and CDR2 are DFQATT and SNEGSKA (reference sequence). After removal of 5 bases from V and 2 bases from J, the junction contained 8 bases not matched to a gene.

Notes on this clone: Read coverage stops 3 residues before the CDR3 terminus; the germline J gene supplies the remainder. The rearrangement joins TRBV11-2 to TRBJ2-3, with 7 bases matching TRBD1. The germline V gene has CDR1 SGHAT and CDR2 FQNNGV. The V and J ends lost 1 base and 0 bases, in that order; junction bases with no gene match: 1. The CDR3 covers 15 residues. The chain's CDR3 is CASSLGQGSTDTQYF. The covered CDR3 bases are TGTGCCAGCAGCTTAGGACAGGGTAGCACAGATACG. The complete variable domain, with remaining parts taken from reference TRBV11-2 and TRBJ2-3, reads EAGVAQSPRYKIIEKRQSVAFWCNPISGHATLYWYQQILGQGPKLLIQFQNNGVVDDSQLPKDRFSAERLKGVDSTLKIQPAKLEDSAVYLCASSLGQGSTDTQYFGPGTRLTVL.

Notes on this clone: The CDR3 end lies 3 residues beyond the end of the read and is filled in from the germline J gene. The chain is built from TRBV5-1 and TRBJ2-3, with D perhaps matching TRBD2 (6 bases). This CDR3 is 18 amino acids long. V lost 4 bases to trimming and J lost 0 bases, with 21 bases between them. The V gene's germline CDR1 is SGHRS and CDR2 YFSETQ. The DNA read from the CDR3 is TGCGCCAGCAGCCTACTATTTTGGGCGGGACTTAGCACAGATACG. Its protein product is CASSLLFWAGLSTDT. The whole CDR3 protein is CASSLLFWAGLSTDTQYF.

A word on this clone: Read sequence stops 3 residues before the CDR3 end, and the germline J gene provides the missing end. J is TRBJ1-1 and V is TRBV5-6; 9 bases match TRBD1. V trimming: 0 bases; J trimming: 7 bases; junction bases outside the gene matches: 4. Germline CDR1 and CDR2: SGHDT and YYEEEE. The CDR3 loop spans 14 amino acids. The CDR3 loop is CASSLVQGAGEAFF. Incomplete CDR3 DNA: TGTGCCAGCAGCTTGGTACAGGGGGCGGGTGAA.

As concerns this clone: The CDR3 goes on 3 residues after the read ends, and that part is filled in from the germline J gene. The chain uses TRBV10-3 and TRBJ2-1, with 13 bases lining up with TRBD2. The CDR3 consists of 15 residues. Germline CDR1 ENHRY, CDR2 SYGVKD. V lost 7 bases and J lost 7; bases outside the gene matches: 7. The CDR3 here is CAITPTSGRGNEQFF. The sequenced CDR3 bases are TGTGCCATCACCCCTACTAGCGGGAGGGGGAATGAG.

Comments on this clone: An end of the junction differs from the germline gene, which may be a read error. The read falls 3 residues short of the CDR3 end, and the missing part is taken from the germline J gene. This chain joins TRBV4-2 and TRBJ1-1, with 7 bases lining up with TRBD1. Germline loops: CDR1 LGHNA, CDR2 YNFKEQ. The CDR3 length is 15 residues. The sequenced part of the CDR3 DNA is TGCGCCAGCAGCCGAACAGGGGTACGGAACACTGAA. Its translation: CASSRTGVRNTE. The whole CDR3 protein is CASSRTGVRNTEAFF.

With respect to this clone: Sequencing ends 3 residues short of the CDR3 end; the germline J gene provides the rest. The chain employs TRBV20-1 and TRBJ1-2, with D tentatively TRBD1 (5 bases). The CDR3 is made up of 13 amino acids. The ends were cut back, 2 bases at V and 6 bases at J, with 13 bases in the middle. The germline V gene encodes CDR1 DFQATT and CDR2 SNEGSKA (reference sequence). The sequenced CDR3 bases are TGCAGTGCTAGATTGGTGAGGGGAGATGGC. Translation: CSARLVRGDG. The CDR3 as a whole reads CSARLVRGDGYTF.

A word on this clone: The read ends 3 residues shy of where the CDR3 ends; the end is completed using the germline J gene. The chain combines TRBV30 with TRBJ1-5, with a weak D call TRBD1 (5 bases). The CDR3 has 18 amino acids. The V gene's germline CDR1 is GTSNPN and CDR2 SVGIG (reference sequence). Trimming removed 5 bases from V and 2 bases from J, with 25 bases in between. The CDR3 DNA, read in part, is TGTGCCTGGGGTCCGATCGGCGGCCGGATAGGGGGCAATCAGCCC. Translated, it gives CAWGPIGGRIGGNQP. The whole CDR3 region reads CAWGPIGGRIGGNQPQHF. Looking up the rest from reference TRBV30 and TRBJ1-5 gives the full variable domain: SQTIHQWPATLVQPVGSPLSLECTVEGTSNPNLYWYRQAAGRGLQLLFYSVGIGQISSEVPQNLSASRPQDRQFILSSKKLLLSDSGFYLCAWGPIGGRIGGNQPQHFGDGTRLSIL.

Concerning this clone itself: The read halts 3 residues ahead of the CDR3 end, with the missing end drawn from the germline J gene. The J gene is TRBJ1-1, the V gene TRBV2, with 7 nucleotides matching TRBD1. CDR3 length: 12 residues. After removal of 8 bases from V and 5 bases from J, the junction contained 5 bases not matched to a gene. Germline CDR1 reads SNHLY; CDR2 reads FYNNEI. The part of the CDR3 DNA that was read is TGTGCCAGCGACAGGGATCGAACTGAA. It codes for CASDRDRTE. The CDR3, in full, reads CASDRDRTEAFF.

In regard to this clone: The read halts 3 residues ahead of the CDR3 end, with the missing end drawn from the germline J gene. The chain joins TRBV7-9 to TRBJ2-7; D possibly corresponds to TRBD1 (6 bases). The CDR3 has 14 residues. CDR1 and CDR2 (germline): SEHNR, FQNEAQ (reference sequence). V lost 3 bases, J lost 6 bases, and 15 bases lay in between. CDR3 protein: CASSFPTLRGEQYF. The part of the CDR3 DNA that was read is TGTGCCAGCAGCTTTCCCACCCTCAGGGGCGAG. Supplemented by reference TRBV7-9 and TRBJ2-7, the full variable domain reads DTGVSQNPRHKITKRGQNVTFRCDPISEHNRLYWYRQTLGQGPEFLTYFQNEAQLEKSRLLSDRFSAERPKGSFSTLEIQRTEQGDSAMYLCASSFPTLRGEQYFGPGTRLTVT.

A word on this clone: The sequence runs out 3 residues before the end of the CDR3; the remainder is reconstructed from the germline J gene. V is TRBV20-1 and J is TRBJ2-3; possibly TRBD1 for D (7 bases). The CDR3 extends over 13 amino acids. The V gene lost 6 bases and the J gene lost 5 bases, with 15 bases spanning the gap. Per germline, CDR1 DFQATT and CDR2 SNEGSKA (reference sequence). The CDR3 here is CSARGAGGDTQYF. The part of the CDR3 DNA that was read is TGCAGTGCCAGGGGGGCAGGCGGAGATACG.

The sequenced CDR3 bases are TGTGCCAGCTCACCCACCGGGACAGGGGTTAAGACC. Its protein is CASSPTGTGVKT. From start to end, the CDR3 is CASSPTGTGVKTQYF. The V and J genes are TRBV18 and TRBJ2-5, with 10 bases identical to TRBD1. The missing CDR3 end, 3 residues past where the read stops, is filled in from the germline J gene. The J segment lost 6 bases and the V segment lost 3 bases, leaving 7 bases of the junction unmatched. The CDR3 covers 15 residues. In germline, CDR1 is KGHSH, CDR2 LQKENI. Full variable domain (remainder filled in from reference TRBV18 and TRBJ2-5): NAGVMQNPRHLVRRRGQEARLRCSPMKGHSHVYWYRQLPEEGLKFMVYLQKENIIDESGMPKERFSAEFPKEGPSILRIQQVVRGDSAAYFCASSPTGTGVKTQYFGPGTRLLVL.

Regarding this clone: The read terminates 3 residues before the CDR3 end, so the remaining end is supplied by the germline J gene. The gene calls are TRBV7-9 and TRBJ1-2; 8 bases fit TRBD1. V gave up 3 bases and J gave up 3 bases; unmatched junction bases: 6. There are 15 residues in the CDR3. Germline assignment: CDR1 SEHNR and CDR2 FQNEAQ (reference sequence). CDR3 loop: CASSFGPDRDYGYTF. The covered CDR3 bases are TGTGCCAGCAGCTTCGGCCCGGACAGGGACTATGGC.